This TCR beta chain was retrieved from a study of early T cells in non-severe SARS-CoV-2 infection (dated by TCRdb to about 2021). In terms of the full investigation: Because TCR sequencing was done on bulk RNA from unsorted whole blood, the alpha and beta chains could not be paired. Study-wide findings and limitations: VDJdb matching was skewed toward anti-spike CD8 responses and likely underestimated virus-specific expansions, missing private and CD4 specificities.

A case-control design nested within a healthcare worker cohort in London, UK, was used, with weekly nasopharyngeal swab PCR tests and blood sampling performed. Healthcare workers were recruited between 23 and 31 March 2020, during the week of the UK lockdown, and were followed weekly for up to about 15 weeks. Ten or more counts support this clonotype. Its antigen is still unknown. No much larger clone exists at a distance of one base, and base qualities are not known. Libraries came from 5' RACE. These reads were obtained on a NextSeq 500. The TCR library protocol attached unique molecular identifiers to individual cDNA molecules to correct for sequencing error and PCR bias. Both TCR alpha and beta chains were sequenced, and tight co-correlation was observed between alpha and beta sequence abundances in each sample. Per the authors' processing: Decombinator V4 was used to annotate TCR sequences for V gene, J gene and CDR3. Expanded TCRs were defined as changing significantly between any two time points under a Poisson model with p below 0.0001. TCR abundances were normalised to the total number of TCRs sequenced per sample and expressed as counts per million. TRAV1-2 paired with TRAJ12, TRAJ20 or TRAJ33 defined MAIT TCRs, while TRAV10 paired with TRAJ18 defined iNKT TCRs. VDJdb, accessed on 1 November 2021, was searched for TCRs annotated for CMV, EBV and SARS-CoV-2, and TCRs annotated for more than one antigen were excluded. The public reads were reanalyzed by TCRdb: fastp trimming at Q25, MiXCR alignment, in-frame beta chains only. When rows share a CDR3 protein, they turn into one entry using the most common DNA and genes. These V and J calls derive from TCRdb rather than the authors' analysis. This sample lists roughly 81,000 distinct CDR3 sequences; approximately 6% were detected once. The top ten constitute 6.5% to 9% of the sample.

CDR3 length: 11 amino acids, cysteine to phenylalanine. Only the CDR3 region is kept as DNA, spanning 33 bases read in frame from base 1. The trim is 1 base for V and 8 bases for J, with a gap of 3 bases between the germline ends. From the germline V gene, CDR1 is SGHTA and CDR2 is FQGNSA. Sequences were obtained from whole blood. Here the chain combines TRBV7-2 and TRBJ2-1, with an unclear D gene assignment. The clonotype originates from an adult who was a healthcare worker with PCR-confirmed SARS-CoV-2 infection or an uninfected control (not recorded which). The CDR3 region has the sequence CASSLEHEQFF. At the DNA level, the sequence is TGTGCCAGCAGCTTAGAGCATGAGCAGTTCTTC.